These 17 T cell receptor beta chains share one sample of origin, sequenced in a study of molecular identifiers for immune sequencing clone quantification. A single record per CDR3 protein comes from TCRdb applying MiXCR to the PCR reads. The sample lists under 350,000 distinct CDR3 sequences, roughly 24% seen once, with 0.65% to 0.75% in the top ten. Sequencing used naive CD8+ T cells from blood, with Jurkat cell RNA spiked in. The sample's subset: FACS-sorted CD8+CD4-CCR7+CD45RA+ naive T cells. These receptors were collected from a human donor in good health. Some libraries in this study had Jurkat cell RNA spiked in.

Concerning this clonotype: This may be a read error: a much more frequent sequence differs by one nucleotide. This sequence joins TRBV25-1 and TRBJ1-3; 9 bases fit TRBD1. CDR1 is MGHDK, CDR2 SYGVNS, per germline. CDR3 length equals 15 residues. The CDR3 DNA reads TGTGCCAGCAGTGATACCGGGACAGGGAGTAACACCATACATTTT. Its translation is CASSDTGTGSNTIHF.

The chain carries TRBV10-1 and TRBJ1-5; maybe TRBD1 (6 bases). Germline V lookup: CDR1 WNHNN, CDR2 SYGVQD (reference sequence). Trimming cost V 8 bases and J 7 bases, with 21 bases left between them. This CDR3 spans 15 amino acids. The CDR3 loop is CASPQGGQQGQPQHF. The CDR3 DNA follows: TGCGCCAGCCCCCAGGGAGGGCAACAGGGCCAGCCCCAGCATTTT.

In this sample, this clonotype turned up a few times. The chain has TRBV27 and TRBJ2-7; 7 nucleotides agree with TRBD2. CDR3 length equals 16 residues. V trimming: 2 bases; J trimming: 1 base; junction bases outside the gene matches: 8. Germline CDR1 MNHEY, CDR2 SMNVEV (reference sequence). DNA of the CDR3: TGTGCCAGCAGTTTAGTTTTCGGGAGGTCGTCCTACGAGCAGTACTTC. Protein sequence: CASSLVFGRSSYEQYF.

This clonotype was detected many times. The genes are TRBV20-1 and TRBJ2-7, with D unresolved. Looked up from germline, CDR1 is DFQATT and CDR2 is SNEGSKA (reference sequence). With 0 bases removed from V and 6 bases from J, the gap between germline ends came to 15 bases. CDR3 length equals 14 residues. The CDR3 nucleotides read TGCAGTGCTAGAGATATCTCATCCGGGTCCGAGCAGTACTTC. This gives the protein CSARDISSGSEQYF.

This clonotype was recorded many times. The rearrangement uses TRBV13 and TRBJ1-4; D is undetermined. The CDR3 runs to 15 residues. V lost 0 bases to trimming and J lost 8 bases, with 13 bases between them. CDR1 PRHDT and CDR2 FYEKMQ come from the germline V gene (reference sequence). The CDR3 reads CASSLGSGYNEKLFF. In nucleotides, the CDR3 is TGTGCCAGCAGCTTAGGATCGGGGTACAACGAAAAACTGTTTTTT.

The sample holds many counts of this clonotype. The genes are TRBV19 and TRBJ1-1; a weak D match, TRBD1 (5 bases). CDR1 is LNHDA and CDR2 is SQIVND in the germline V gene (reference sequence). The CDR3 loop spans 13 amino acids. V was trimmed by 7 bases and J by 0 bases, leaving 9 bases between them. CDR3 bases: TGTGCCAGTAACCCGACAGTGAACACTGAAGCTTTCTTT. This gives the protein CASNPTVNTEAFF.

The chain recombines TRBV19 with TRBJ2-1, with 14 bases lining up with TRBD2. This CDR3 is 16 amino acids long. The germline V gene has CDR1 LNHDA and CDR2 SQIVND (reference sequence). V shed 1 base, J shed 9 bases, and the junction held 5 bases outside the gene matches. This CDR3 reads CASSIGLAGGPIEQFF. In DNA, the CDR3 is TGTGCCAGTAGTATAGGACTAGCGGGGGGGCCGATTGAGCAGTTCTTC.

This chain links TRBV7-9 with TRBJ1-2, with D maybe TRBD1 (5 bases). Between the trimmed V and J ends, which lost 8 bases and 2 bases, there was a span of 18 bases. Germline-derived CDR1 and CDR2 are SEHNR and FQNEAQ (reference sequence). The CDR3 length is 15 residues. The CDR3 reads CASGPGAGPNYGYTF. CDR3 sequence (DNA): TGTGCCAGCGGACCTGGGGCCGGGCCCAACTATGGCTACACCTTC.

This clonotype has a handful of counts. The J gene is TRBJ2-1, the V gene TRBV7-2, with 14 positions matching TRBD2. The CDR3 consists of 16 residues. The junction had 2 bases not matched to a gene; V was cut back by 4 bases and J by 3 bases. Germline V CDR1 and CDR2: SGHTA, FQGNSA. CDR3 nucleotides: TGTGCCAGCAGCTGGGGACTAGCGGGAGTCTACAATGAGCAGTTCTTC. It codes for CASSWGLAGVYNEQFF.

The J gene is TRBJ2-7, the V gene TRBV11-2; D gene ambiguous. V was shortened by 0 bases and J by 5 bases, with 11 bases between the two germline ends. The CDR3 sequence is 14 residues long. The germline gives CDR1 SGHAT, CDR2 FQNNGV. The CDR3, as DNA: TGTGCCAGCAGCTTAGATCCCCGCGCCCACGAGCAGTACTTC. Protein product: CASSLDPRAHEQYF.

Regarding this clonotype: A much larger clone lies one base from this, so it may be a read error. V usage is TRBV28 and J usage is TRBJ2-3; D gene ambiguous. The CDR3 covers 15 residues. Germline V CDR1 and CDR2: MDHEN, SYDVKM. The CDR3 bases are TGTGCCATCAGTTTACAAACACCCAGCACAGATACGCAGTATTTT. Translation gives CAISLQTPSTDTQYF.

The chain carries TRBV5-6 and TRBJ2-3; D unresolved. The CDR3 sequence is 11 residues long. Trimming pared 3 bases from V and 10 bases from J, leaving 9 bases between. Germline lookup yields CDR1 SGHDT and CDR2 YYEEEE. CDR3 region: CASSSSSAQYF. In DNA, the CDR3 is TGTGCCAGCAGCTCTTCCTCCGCGCAGTATTTT.

The chain employs TRBV27 and TRBJ2-3; 10 bases align to TRBD2. CDR3 length: 16 amino acids. From germline, CDR1 is MNHEY and CDR2 SMNVEV (reference sequence). J was trimmed by 2 bases and V by 3 bases; bases with no gene match: 5. CDR3 nucleotides: TGTGCCAGCAGTTTCCGGACTAGCGGTACCACAGATACGCAGTATTTT. Its protein is CASSFRTSGTTDTQYF.

A remark on this clonotype: Just one base apart from a much larger clone, this may be a read error. The rearrangement joins TRBV30 to TRBJ1-6; possibly TRBD1 for D (5 bases). CDR3 length equals 13 residues. From germline, CDR1 is GTSNPN and CDR2 SVGIG (reference sequence). V lost 8 bases, J lost 5 bases, and 13 bases lay in between. The CDR3 here is CALWDGNNSPLHF. CDR3 coding DNA: TGTGCCCTCTGGGACGGAAATAATTCACCCCTCCACTTT.

This clonotype was seen a few times. This chain uses TRBV29-1 with TRBJ2-1; D possibly uses TRBD1 or TRBD2 (5 bases each). This CDR3 contains 15 residues. V was shortened by 1 base and J by 3 bases, with 13 bases between the two germline ends. From germline, CDR1 is SQVTM and CDR2 ANQGSEA. This CDR3 reads CSVEVWGLGYNEQFF. The CDR3 DNA reads as TGCAGCGTTGAAGTTTGGGGGTTAGGCTACAATGAGCAGTTCTTC.

On this clonotype: This sequence may be a read error, since a much larger clone differs from it by one base. The chain is built from TRBV5-1 and TRBJ1-1; D not resolved. The CDR3 loop spans 13 amino acids. Germline V gives CDR1 SGHRS, CDR2 YFSETQ. As DNA, the CDR3 is TGCGCCAGCAGCTTGGCGGAGAACACTGAACCTTTCTTT. It specifies CASSLAENTEPFF.

This clonotype was counted a single time. This could be a read error, since a much larger clone is one nucleotide away. V gene TRBV12-3 or TRBV12-4 combines with J gene TRBJ1-2, with 9 positions matching TRBD1. V shed 5 bases, J shed 7 bases, and the junction held 8 bases outside the gene matches. This CDR3 spans 14 amino acids. The CDR3 DNA sequence: TGTGCCAGCAGTCCACAGGGGGCAGGAAGTGGCTACACCTTC. It yields the protein CASSPQGAGSGYTF.